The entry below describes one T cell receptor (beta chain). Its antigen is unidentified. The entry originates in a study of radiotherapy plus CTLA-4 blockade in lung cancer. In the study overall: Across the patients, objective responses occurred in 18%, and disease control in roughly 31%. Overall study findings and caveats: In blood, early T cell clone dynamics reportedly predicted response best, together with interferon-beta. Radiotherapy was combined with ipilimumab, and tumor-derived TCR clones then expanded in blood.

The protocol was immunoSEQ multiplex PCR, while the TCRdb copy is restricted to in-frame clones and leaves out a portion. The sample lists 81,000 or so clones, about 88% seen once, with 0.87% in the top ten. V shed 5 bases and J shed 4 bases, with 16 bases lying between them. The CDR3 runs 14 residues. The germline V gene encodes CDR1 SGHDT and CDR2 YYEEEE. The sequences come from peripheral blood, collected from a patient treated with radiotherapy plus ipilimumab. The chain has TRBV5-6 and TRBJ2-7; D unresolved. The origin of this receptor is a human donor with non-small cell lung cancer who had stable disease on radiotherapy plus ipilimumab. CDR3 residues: CASSLAWGRYEQYF. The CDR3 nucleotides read TGTGCCAGCAGTCTGGCGTGGGGTAGGTACGAGCAGTACTTC.